One and the same sample provided the 11 T cell receptor beta chains below, sequenced in a study of a mutant IDH1 vaccine in newly diagnosed glioma. Their antigens are not known. The time point here: week 23, last vaccination. In the vaccine, a single dose held 300 ug of the mutant IDH1 20-mer peptide, along with topical imiquimod. Sequencing was performed with immunoSEQ multiplex PCR; in TCRdb, only in-frame clones are kept and a portion is missing. Found here are 60,000 or so clones, approximately 84% of them singletons; the top ten hold about 4%. The material was PBMCs, obtained from a glioma patient whose treatment included an IDH1 peptide vaccine. The origin of the receptors is a man aged 25-45 years with glioma.

The chain is built from TRBV4-2 and TRBJ1-2, with unresolved D. Trimming removed 1 base at V and 0 bases at J, with 9 bases between. The CDR3 extends over 15 amino acids. Looked up from germline, CDR1 is LGHNA and CDR2 is YNFKEQ. The CDR3 DNA is TGTGCCAGCAGCCAAGTTGCAGCAACTAACTATGGCTACACCTTC. This encodes CASSQVAATNYGYTF.

This chain joins TRBV4-1 and TRBJ2-1; the match to TRBD2 covers 11 bases. This CDR3 is built from 15 residues. V trimming: 3 bases; J trimming: 9 bases; junction bases outside the gene matches: 7. CDR1 and CDR2 from the germline V gene are MGHRA and YSYEKL. The CDR3 nucleotides are TGCGCCAGCAGCCAGCTAGCGGGGGGTGAATTTGAGCAGTTCTTC. Translation: CASSQLAGGEFEQFF.

The chain joins TRBV27 to TRBJ2-2; 10 bases fit TRBD1. Trimming removed 5 bases from V and 0 bases from J; junction bases left unmatched: 9. The CDR3 spans 18 residues. The germline gives CDR1 MNHEY, CDR2 SMNVEV (reference sequence). The CDR3: CASSRRTGGAANTGELFF. The CDR3 DNA sequence: TGTGCCAGCAGTCGACGGACAGGGGGAGCCGCGAACACCGGGGAGCTGTTTTTT.

The V and J genes are TRBV4-1 and TRBJ2-7; 8 bases line up with TRBD1. V dropped 1 base and J dropped 2; count of bases not matched to a gene: 13. The CDR3 loop spans 18 amino acids. In germline, CDR1 is MGHRA, CDR2 YSYEKL. CDR3 protein: CASSQGRARGQAAYEQYF. The CDR3 coding sequence is TGCGCCAGCAGCCAAGGGAGGGCGCGGGGACAGGCAGCCTACGAGCAGTACTTC.

V usage is TRBV5-1 and J usage is TRBJ2-5; 11 nucleotides agree with TRBD2. The CDR3 contains 15 residues. Trimming cost V 5 bases and J 2 bases; bases outside gene matches: 5. CDR1 and CDR2 (germline): SGHRS, YFSETQ. CDR3 in amino acids: CASRLAGGKQETQYF. In nucleotides, the CDR3 is TGCGCCAGCAGGCTAGCGGGGGGTAAACAAGAGACCCAGTACTTC.

This chain links TRBV5-1 with TRBJ1-4, with 9 positions matching TRBD1. There are 19 residues in the CDR3. Germline-derived CDR1 and CDR2 are SGHRS and YFSETQ. The junction had 11 bases not matched to a gene; V was cut back by 2 bases and J by 0 bases. Here the CDR3 reads CASSFGTGLSHATNEKLFF. The CDR3 coding sequence is TGCGCCAGCAGCTTCGGGACAGGGCTAAGTCATGCAACTAATGAAAAACTGTTTTTT.

Only a few counts were recorded for this clone. The chain has TRBV9 and TRBJ1-1; 7 bases are shared with TRBD1. In germline, CDR1 is SGDLS, CDR2 YYNGEE. The CDR3 extends over 14 amino acids. Trimming cost V 3 bases and J 10 bases; bases outside gene matches: 12. The CDR3 nucleotides read TGTGCCAGCAGCGCCGCCGGAGGGGGCTTCGGAGCTTTCTTT. As protein: CASSAAGGGFGAFF.

To note about this clone: The sample contains more than one DNA sequence encoding this CDR3. This chain links TRBV5-1 with TRBJ2-2; D is possibly TRBD1 (5 bases). From germline, CDR1 is SGHRS and CDR2 YFSETQ. CDR3 length: 13 amino acids. Trimming stripped 2 bases from V and 4 bases from J, with 6 bases between. DNA for the CDR3: TGCGCCAGCAGCTTTCAGGGCACCGGGGAGCTGTTTTTT. Translated, it gives CASSFQGTGELFF.

This sequence joins TRBV27 and TRBJ2-4; D perhaps matches TRBD1 (5 bases). In germline, CDR1 is MNHEY, CDR2 SMNVEV (reference sequence). The V and J ends lost 4 bases and 1 base respectively, with 14 bases between them. CDR3 length equals 16 residues. This CDR3 reads CASSSKGPRAKNIQYF. CDR3 bases: TGTGCCAGCAGTTCTAAGGGGCCCCGGGCCAAAAACATTCAGTACTTC.

This rearrangement joins TRBV13 to TRBJ2-3; tentatively, D is TRBD1 (5 bases). Germline CDR1 is PRHDT and CDR2 is FYEKMQ (reference sequence). The CDR3 runs to 15 residues. Trimming removed 4 bases from V and 2 bases from J, with 13 bases in between. CDR3 DNA: TGTGCCAGCAGCTCAAGGGGTCCTGACACAGATACGCAGTATTTT. Protein product: CASSSRGPDTDTQYF.

The rearrangement joins TRBV29-1 to TRBJ1-1; 9 bases are a match to TRBD1. The V and J ends lost 6 bases and 5 bases, in that order; junction bases with no gene match: 7. CDR1 and CDR2 (germline): SQVTM, ANQGSEA. This CDR3 is built from 13 residues. The CDR3 bases are TGCAGCGTCAGACAGGGGGTCAGTACTGAAGCTTTCTTT. Amino acid sequence: CSVRQGVSTEAFF.